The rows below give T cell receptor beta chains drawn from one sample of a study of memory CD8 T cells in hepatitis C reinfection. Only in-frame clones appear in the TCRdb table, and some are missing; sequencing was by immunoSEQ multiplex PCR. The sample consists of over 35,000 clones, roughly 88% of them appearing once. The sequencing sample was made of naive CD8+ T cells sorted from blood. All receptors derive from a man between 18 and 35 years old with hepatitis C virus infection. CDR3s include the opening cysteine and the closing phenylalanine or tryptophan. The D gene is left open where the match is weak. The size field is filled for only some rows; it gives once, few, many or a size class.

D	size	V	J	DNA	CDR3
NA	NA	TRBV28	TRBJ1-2	TGTGCCAGCAGACCCACAGGGTACTATGGCTACACCTTC	CASRPTGYYGYTF
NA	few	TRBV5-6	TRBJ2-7	TGTGCCAGCAGCCTAAACCTAGGGGGTAACGCATTCCACGAGCAGTACTTC	CASSLNLGGNAFHEQYF
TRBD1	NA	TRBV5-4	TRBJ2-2	TGTGCCAGCAGCTCCGGGACAGGGGGCAACACCGGGGAGCTGTTTTTT	CASSSGTGGNTGELFF
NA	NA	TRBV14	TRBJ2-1	TGTGCCAGCAGCCATACTAGGTATGAGCAGTTCTTC	CASSHTRYEQFF
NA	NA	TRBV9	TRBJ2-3	TGTGCCAGCAGCGTAGGAGGATTCACAGATACGCAGTATTTT	CASSVGGFTDTQYF
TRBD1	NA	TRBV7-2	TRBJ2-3	TGTGCCAGCAGCTCTAGACAGGGGGCCCCAGATACGCAGTATTTT	CASSSRQGAPDTQYF
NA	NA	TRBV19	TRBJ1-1	TGTGCCAGTAGCCCGGCGAGGGGTGGAGGGACTGAAGCTTTCTTT	CASSPARGGGTEAFF
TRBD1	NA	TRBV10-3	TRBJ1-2	TGTGCCATCACCGGGAACGACAGGGGTACTAACTATGGCTACACCTTC	CAITGNDRGTNYGYTF
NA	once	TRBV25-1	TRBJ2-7	TGTGCCAGCAGTGGGTTGCAACTAGACAACTACGAGCAGTACTTC	CASSGLQLDNYEQYF
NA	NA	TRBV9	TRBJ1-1	TGTGCCAGCAGCGAGGGGGGGGACACTGAAGCTTTCTTT	CASSEGGDTEAFF
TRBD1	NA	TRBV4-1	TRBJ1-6	TGCGCCAGCAGCCAAGGGGCAGGGGGTTACTCACCCCTCCACTTT	CASSQGAGGYSPLHF
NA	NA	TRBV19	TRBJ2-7	TGTGCCAGTAGTCCCTACGACGTGGGACTGGGCGAGCAGTACTTC	CASSPYDVGLGEQYF
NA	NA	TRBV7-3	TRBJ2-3	TGTGCCAGCAGCTTGCGACCGGCAGGGGCTGATGAGGATACGCAGTATTTT	CASSLRPAGADEDTQYF
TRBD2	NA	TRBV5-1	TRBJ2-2	TGCGCCAGCAGCCCCAACGAAGCGGGAAGACGGTCCGGGGAGCTGTTTTTT	CASSPNEAGRRSGELFF
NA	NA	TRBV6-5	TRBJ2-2	TGTGCCAGCAGTCCCTACAGGGGGGAGCTGTTTTTT	CASSPYRGELFF
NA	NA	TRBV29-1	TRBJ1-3	TGCAGCGCCAGAGAAGCCGGACAGAGAAACACCATATATTTT	CSAREAGQRNTIYF
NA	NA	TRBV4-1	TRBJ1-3	TGCGCCAGCAGCCTCGCCCCTACAGGAGCTGGAAACACCATATATTTT	CASSLAPTGAGNTIYF
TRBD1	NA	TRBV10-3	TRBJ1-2	TGTGCCATCACCCCAGGGGGCGCTAACTATGGCTACACCTTC	CAITPGGANYGYTF
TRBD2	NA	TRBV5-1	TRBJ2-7	TGCGCCAGCAGCTTGGGGATTAGCGGGGGCTCCTACGAGCAGTACTTC	CASSLGISGGSYEQYF
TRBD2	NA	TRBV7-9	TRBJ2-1	TGTGCCAGCAGCTACCTGCGGGGGGAAGGCTACAATGAGCAGTTCTTC	CASSYLRGEGYNEQFF
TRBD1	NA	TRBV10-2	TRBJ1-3	TGCGCCAGCAGTCACGGACAGGGCAGCTCTGGAAACACCATATATTTT	CASSHGQGSSGNTIYF
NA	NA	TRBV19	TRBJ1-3	TGTGCCAGTAGTGCGGGCGTCTCTGGAAACACCATATATTTT	CASSAGVSGNTIYF
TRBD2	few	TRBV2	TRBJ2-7	TGTGCCAGCAGTGTCGTTGGGACTAGCGGGACCCTCTCCTACGAGCAGTACTTC	CASSVVGTSGTLSYEQYF
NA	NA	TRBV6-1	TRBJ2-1	TGTGCCACCCGCAGGAGGGACAGTTCCTACAATGAGCAGTTCTTC	CATRRRDSSYNEQFF
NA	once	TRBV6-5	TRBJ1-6	TGTGCCAGCAGTTACGTACGGGGAGGGAATTCACCCCTCCACTTT	CASSYVRGGNSPLHF
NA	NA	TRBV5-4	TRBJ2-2	TGTGCCAGCAGCGTCGGGGGAACCGGGGAGCTGTTTTTT	CASSVGGTGELFF
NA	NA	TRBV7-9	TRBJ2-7	TGTGCCAGCAGCTTTGAGGACTCCTACGAGCAGTACTTC	CASSFEDSYEQYF
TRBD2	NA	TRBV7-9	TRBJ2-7	TGTGCCAGCAGCCCAAATGGACTAGCGGTCTACGAGCAGTACTTC	CASSPNGLAVYEQYF
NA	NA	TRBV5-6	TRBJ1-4	TGTGCCAGCAGCTGGACAGAGGGGCAGGAAAAACTGTTTTTT	CASSWTEGQEKLFF
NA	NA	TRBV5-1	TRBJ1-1	TGCGCCAGCAGCGAAGGAGTGAACACTGAAGCTTTCTTT	CASSEGVNTEAFF
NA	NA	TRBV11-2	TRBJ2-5	TGTGCCAGCAGCTTAGATCAGGGTTCAGAGACCCAGTACTTC	CASSLDQGSETQYF
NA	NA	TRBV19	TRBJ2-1	TGTGCCAGTAGGTCGGAGGGATATTCCTCCTACAATGAGCAGTTCTTC	CASRSEGYSSYNEQFF
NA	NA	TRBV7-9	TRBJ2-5	TGTGCCAGCAGGCGACAGGCAAGCCAAGAGACCCAGTACTTC	CASRRQASQETQYF
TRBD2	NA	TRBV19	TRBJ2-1	TGTGCCAGTAGTATAGCCCCTAGACTAGCGGGGTTTTACAATGAGCAGTTCTTC	CASSIAPRLAGFYNEQFF
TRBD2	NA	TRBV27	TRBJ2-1	TGTGCCAGCGTTAGCGGGGGGGCCTACAATGAGCAGTTCTTC	CASVSGGAYNEQFF
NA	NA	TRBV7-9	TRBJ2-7	TGTGCCAGCAGCTTCGCCGGAGTCACCTACGAGCAGTACTTC	CASSFAGVTYEQYF
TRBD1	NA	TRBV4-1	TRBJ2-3	TGCGCCAGCAGCCAAGAAGGGTGGCAGGGGGGCACAGATACGCAGTATTTT	CASSQEGWQGGTDTQYF
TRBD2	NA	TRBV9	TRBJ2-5	TGTGCCAGCAGCGCCCTGGGGAGCGGGGGTGAGACCCAGTACTTC	CASSALGSGGETQYF
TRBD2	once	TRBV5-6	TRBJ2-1	TGTGCCAGCAGCCCGGGACTAGCGGGGCCAAGCTCCTACAATGAGCAGTTCTTC	CASSPGLAGPSSYNEQFF
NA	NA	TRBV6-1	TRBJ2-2	TGTGCCAGCAGTGTTAAGACACTCACGGCCGGGGAGCTGTTTTTT	CASSVKTLTAGELFF
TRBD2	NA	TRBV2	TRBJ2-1	TGTGCCAGCAGTGAGAAGGGTCTAGCGGGAGTTTGGGACAATGAGCAGTTCTTC	CASSEKGLAGVWDNEQFF
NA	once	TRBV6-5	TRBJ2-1	TGTGCCAGCAGTTACGCCGCGAGCTCCTACAATGAGCAGTTCTTC	CASSYAASSYNEQFF
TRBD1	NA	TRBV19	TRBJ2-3	TGTGCCAGTAGTGTGTACGGGACAGGGAGCACAGATACGCAGTATTTT	CASSVYGTGSTDTQYF
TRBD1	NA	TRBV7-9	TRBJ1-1	TGTGCCAGCAGCCCCCGGGACAGACGGAACACTGAAGCTTTCTTT	CASSPRDRRNTEAFF
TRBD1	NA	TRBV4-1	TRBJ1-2	TGCGCCAGCAGCCAAGGGACAGGGGGTTTTTATGGCTACACCTTC	CASSQGTGGFYGYTF
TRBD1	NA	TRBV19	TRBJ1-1	TGTGCCAGTAGTCAGGGGGCAATGAACACTGAAGCTTTCTTT	CASSQGAMNTEAFF
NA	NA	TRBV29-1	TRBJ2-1	TGCAGCGTAGAGGGTGATAGCTCCTACAATGAGCAGTTCTTC	CSVEGDSSYNEQFF
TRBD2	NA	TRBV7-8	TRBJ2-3	TGTGCCAGCAGCTCCCCCGGTCTTGGCGGGGGGCCCCCAGATACGCAGTATTTT	CASSSPGLGGGPPDTQYF
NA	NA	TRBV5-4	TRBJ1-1	TGTGCCAGCAGCTTTGGGACAAACACTGAAGCTTTCTTT	CASSFGTNTEAFF
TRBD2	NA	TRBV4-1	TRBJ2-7	TGCGCCAGCAGCCAAACCGGGACTAGCGGGCCTCTCGGGTACGAGCAGTACTTC	CASSQTGTSGPLGYEQYF
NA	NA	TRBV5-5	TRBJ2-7	TGTGCCAGCAGCTTGGAAACCTACGAGCAGTACTTC	CASSLETYEQYF
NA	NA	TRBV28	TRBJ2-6	TGTGCCAGCACCCCTGAGGGCGGGGCCAACGTCCTGACTTTC	CASTPEGGANVLTF
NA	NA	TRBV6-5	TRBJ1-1	TGTGCCAGCAGGTACGGCCAGGGCATTGAAGCTTTCTTT	CASRYGQGIEAFF
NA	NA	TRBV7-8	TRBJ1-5	TGTGCCAGCAGCTTAGATGGCCAGTCCAATCAGCCCCAGCATTTT	CASSLDGQSNQPQHF
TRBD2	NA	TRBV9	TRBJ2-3	TGTGCCAGCAGTCCTACTAGCGGGATCCTCACAGATACGCAGTATTTT	CASSPTSGILTDTQYF